These 27 T cell receptor beta chains came from one sample sequenced in a study of Ad26.COV2.S vaccination and SARS-CoV-2 variants (dated by TCRdb to the early 2020s). Reading the label with the study, this specimen's treatment or condition is: about 20 received Ad26.COV2.S at low or high dose, single or two shots; 5 received placebo; per-sample allocation not given. For vaccine and placebo recipients, repertoires were sequenced using samples collected on day 63 after the first injection. The receptor library was made with the immunoSEQ multiplex PCR assay. TCRdb stores this immuneACCESS table with in-frame sequences only. Part of the clones is absent; in the studies checked, under half of the shortfall reflects unresolved V genes, and no reason is known for the rest. Counted in this sample were 440,000 or so clones; about 90% of them appeared once. In total, the top ten clones hold over 1.5% of the sample.

Specimen: peripheral blood, collected in a trial of Ad26.COV2.S vaccine versus placebo. The receptors stem from a person aged 18-60 years who received the Ad26.COV2.S COVID-19 vaccine or a placebo.

This chain connects TRBV4-1 to TRBJ2-2, with 11 bases fitting TRBD2. V shed 9 bases and J 6 bases; nucleotides not matched to a gene: 12. In germline, CDR1 is MGHRA, CDR2 YSYEKL. CDR3 length: 16 amino acids. CDR3 protein: CARAEVAGGPPGELFF. The CDR3 nucleotides read TGCGCCAGAGCCGAGGTAGCGGGGGGGCCCCCCGGGGAGCTGTTTTTT.

This chain uses TRBV30 with TRBJ1-1; 10 bases align to TRBD1. The CDR3 has 17 residues. Germline V gene data show CDR1 as GTSNPN and CDR2 as SVGIG (reference sequence). V gave up 2 bases and J gave up 4 bases; unmatched junction bases: 13. The CDR3 spells CAWSRSRLDRGLTEAFF. The CDR3 region has the DNA TGTGCCTGGAGTCGTAGCCGTCTTGACAGGGGGCTCACTGAAGCTTTCTTT.

This CDR3 reads CASSSEAGGRTEAFF. CDR3 in DNA: TGCGCCAGCAGCTCGGAGGCAGGGGGAAGAACTGAAGCTTTCTTT. The chain is built from TRBV5-1 and TRBJ1-1, with TRBD1 matching 7 bases. CDR3 length equals 15 residues. Germline CDR1 reads SGHRS; CDR2 reads YFSETQ. J gave up 5 bases and V 3 bases, and 10 bases lay outside the gene matches.

This rearrangement joins TRBV12-3 or TRBV12-4 to TRBJ2-5; a possible D gene is TRBD2 (6 bases). This CDR3 has 12 residues. V was trimmed by 3 bases and J by 5 bases, leaving 7 bases between them. The CDR3 loop is CASSFGGETQYF. The CDR3 DNA reads as TGTGCCAGCAGTTTTGGAGGGGAGACCCAGTACTTC.

V usage is TRBV28 and J usage is TRBJ2-7, with D tentatively TRBD1 or TRBD2 (6 bases each). CDR1 and CDR2 (germline): MDHEN, SYDVKM. Trimming took 3 bases from V and 0 from J, leaving 18 bases between them. CDR3 size: 17 residues. The CDR3 DNA is TGTGCCAGCAGTTTGGGGGGCCTAGCTATATCCTCCTACGAGCAGTACTTC. Its protein is CASSLGGLAISSYEQYF.

V and J are TRBV5-6 and TRBJ2-7; tentatively, D is TRBD1 (5 bases). Per the germline V gene, CDR1 is SGHDT and CDR2 is YYEEEE. The CDR3 spans 14 residues. V was cut by 2 bases and J by 2 bases, with 11 bases left in between. This CDR3 reads CASSFSRVPYEQYF. The CDR3 DNA follows: TGTGCCAGCAGCTTTAGCAGGGTCCCCTACGAGCAGTACTTC. Filled out from reference TRBV5-6 and TRBJ2-7, the complete variable domain reads DAGVTQSPTHLIKTRGQQVTLRCSPKSGHDTVSWYQQALGQGPQFIFQYYEEEERQRGNFPDRFSGHQFPNYSSELNVNALLLGDSALYLCASSFSRVPYEQYFGPGTRLTVT.

A single count supports this clone. The CDR3 DNA follows: TGCGCCAGCAGCCAAGTGTACAAGATGAATGGAAACACCATATATTTT. Its protein product is CASSQVYKMNGNTIYF. This sequence joins TRBV4-3 and TRBJ1-3; D is ambiguous. CDR3 length: 16 amino acids. Trimming stripped 1 base from V and 3 bases from J, with 13 bases between. Germline CDR1 LGHNA, CDR2 YSLEER.

CDR3 sequence reads: CASSPGQGSSGNTIYF. As DNA, the CDR3 is TGTGCCAGCTCACCGGGACAGGGGTCTTCCGGAAACACCATATATTTT. This sequence joins TRBV18 and TRBJ1-3; 10 nucleotides line up with TRBD1. The CDR3 runs 16 residues. Germline-derived CDR1 and CDR2 are KGHSH and LQKENI. V dropped 3 bases and J dropped 4; count of bases not matched to a gene: 6.

The rearrangement links TRBV5-3 to TRBJ1-6; possibly TRBD1 for D (6 bases). TRBV5-3 is sorted into the ORF group, with uncertain function. This CDR3 has 15 amino acids. Deletions cut 4 bases from V and 9 bases from J, with 17 bases between. Here the CDR3 reads CARSGQRDNSSPLHF. The CDR3 coding sequence is TGTGCCAGAAGCGGGCAACGGGACAATTCTTCACCCCTCCACTTT.

V gene TRBV11-2 combines with J gene TRBJ2-7; D is unresolved. The CDR3 totals 14 residues. V dropped 5 bases and J dropped 7 bases, with 18 bases sitting between them. Germline values: CDR1 SGHAT, CDR2 FQNNGV. The CDR3 DNA reads as TGTGCCAGCAGCCAGATGGCTACTACTTTAGAGCAGTACTTC. Residues: CASSQMATTLEQYF.

V and J are TRBV6-2 or TRBV6-3 and TRBJ2-2; D unclear. The CDR3 has 13 residues. Trimming left V 1 base short and J 1 base short, with 1 base between. CDR1 is MNHEY, CDR2 SVGEGT, per germline. CDR3 sequence reads: CASSYWNTGELFF. The CDR3 bases are TGTGCCAGCAGTTACTGGAACACCGGGGAGCTGTTTTTT.

The chain links TRBV24-1 to TRBJ2-5; 9 positions agree with TRBD2. Germline CDR1 is KGHDR and CDR2 is SFDVKD. The CDR3 runs to 17 residues. The V segment lost 6 bases and the J segment 3 bases; nucleotides outside the gene matches: 13. The CDR3 nucleotides are TGTGCCACCAGTTTTTTACATCCTAGCGGGGCTGAAGAGACCCAGTACTTC. Translated: CATSFLHPSGAEETQYF.

The chain couples TRBV11-2 to TRBJ1-2; 8 nucleotides match TRBD1. The germline gives CDR1 SGHAT, CDR2 FQNNGV. The CDR3 runs 14 residues. The junction had 7 bases not matched to a gene; V was cut back by 8 bases and J by 2 bases. CDR3 sequence (DNA): TGTGCCAGCGTGGGGACAGGAAAAAACTATGGCTACACCTTC. It yields the protein CASVGTGKNYGYTF.

CDR3 amino acids: CAIRQGGNTIYF. DNA of the CDR3: TGTGCCATCAGACAGGGTGGAAACACCATATATTTT. The chain joins TRBV10-3 to TRBJ1-3; D might be TRBD1 (6 bases). The length of the CDR3 is 12 residues. V lost 6 bases and J lost 3, with 6 bases in between. Per the germline V gene, CDR1 is ENHRY and CDR2 is SYGVKD.

The chain couples TRBV5-4 to TRBJ2-3; D not resolved. Trimming took 3 bases from V and 0 from J, leaving 14 bases between them. The germline V gene encodes CDR1 SGHNT and CDR2 YYREEE (reference sequence). The CDR3 is made up of 16 amino acids. The CDR3 protein is CASSSPKQASTDTQYF. The CDR3 region has the DNA TGTGCCAGCAGCTCCCCGAAGCAGGCCAGCACAGATACGCAGTATTTT.

J is TRBJ2-4 and V is TRBV13, with D perhaps TRBD1 or TRBD2 (5 bases each). CDR1 PRHDT and CDR2 FYEKMQ come from the germline V gene (reference sequence). Trimming stripped 6 bases from V and 3 bases from J, with 12 bases between. The CDR3 runs 14 residues. The CDR3 reads CASSPRDGKNIQYF. The CDR3 DNA is TGTGCCAGCAGTCCGAGGGACGGCAAAAACATTCAGTACTTC.

J is TRBJ2-7 and V is TRBV4-1, with TRBD1 matching 10 bases. Per the germline V gene, CDR1 is MGHRA and CDR2 is YSYEKL. Trimming at V came to 3 bases and at J to 6 bases, leaving 11 bases not matched to a gene. The length of the CDR3 is 16 residues. DNA of the CDR3: TGCGCCAGCAGCCAGGTGTCCGGGACAGGGGTAGTCGAGCAGTACTTC. Translation gives CASSQVSGTGVVEQYF.

This clone was detected a few times. V is TRBV10-3 and J is TRBJ1-2, with D possibly being TRBD1 (5 bases). Trimming shortened V by 3 bases and J by 4 bases, and 12 bases separated the two germline ends. This CDR3 has 14 residues. Per germline, CDR1 ENHRY and CDR2 SYGVKD. Written as DNA, the CDR3 is TGTGCCATCAGTGACCAGGGTATGGGCTATGGCTACACCTTC. It specifies CAISDQGMGYGYTF.

The rearrangement links TRBV6-5 to TRBJ2-7; 9 bases fit TRBD1. Losses at the gene ends were 6 bases for V and 4 bases for J; bases not matched to a gene: 10. CDR3 length equals 15 residues. CDR1 and CDR2 from the germline V gene are MNHEY and SVGAGI. CDR3 amino acids: CASRALGTGSYEQYF. CDR3 bases: TGTGCCAGCAGGGCTTTGGGGACAGGGTCTTACGAGCAGTACTTC.

The chain employs TRBV5-1 and TRBJ2-7, with a tentative D call TRBD1 (6 bases). Germline-derived CDR1 and CDR2 are SGHRS and YFSETQ. V was shortened by 0 bases and J by 0 bases, with 13 bases between the two germline ends. This CDR3 contains 16 residues. CDR3 sequence (DNA): TGCGCCAGCAGCTTGGGGGCGGGCAGGGGCTCCTACGAGCAGTACTTC. Amino acids: CASSLGAGRGSYEQYF. The variable domain in full, with the rest retrieved from reference TRBV5-1 and TRBJ2-7, is KAGVTQTPRYLIKTRGQQVTLSCSPISGHRSVSWYQQTPGQGLQFLFEYFSETQRNKGNFPGRFSGRQFSNSRSEMNVSTLELGDSALYLCASSLGAGRGSYEQYFGPGTRLTVT.

The chain is built from TRBV7-2 and TRBJ2-2; TRBD2 matches 8 bases. From germline, CDR1 is SGHTA and CDR2 FQGNSA. Trimming took 3 bases from V and 2 from J; bases not matched to a gene: 5. The CDR3 is made up of 16 amino acids. DNA of the CDR3: TGTGCCAGCAGCTTCCGGGGGGGCGGTAACACCGGGGAGCTGTTTTTT. Its translation: CASSFRGGGNTGELFF. Combining the CDR3 with reference TRBV7-2 and TRBJ2-2 gives the whole variable domain GAGVSQSPSNKVTEKGKDVELRCDPISGHTALYWYRQSLGQGLEFLIYFQGNSAPDKSGLPSDRFSAERTGGSVSTLTIQRTQQEDSAVYLCASSFRGGGNTGELFFGEGSRLTVL.

The rearrangement joins TRBV5-1 to TRBJ2-3; 8 nucleotides match TRBD1. Germline CDR1 and CDR2: SGHRS and YFSETQ. The CDR3 consists of 15 residues. The junction had 10 bases not matched to a gene; V was cut back by 4 bases and J by 6 bases. CDR3 DNA: TGCGCCAGCAGCCCCTGGACAGGGTATACGGATACGCAGTATTTT. It is translated as CASSPWTGYTDTQYF. Full variable domain (rest looked up from reference TRBV5-1 and TRBJ2-3): KAGVTQTPRYLIKTRGQQVTLSCSPISGHRSVSWYQQTPGQGLQFLFEYFSETQRNKGNFPGRFSGRQFSNSRSEMNVSTLELGDSALYLCASSPWTGYTDTQYFGPGTRLTVL.

This clone was seen once. The chain links TRBV4-3 to TRBJ1-5; D gene uncertain. The V gene lost 4 bases and the J gene lost 9 bases, with 13 bases spanning the gap. Germline CDR1 and CDR2: LGHNA and YSLEER. The CDR3 runs 13 residues. CDR3 sequence reads: CASSREVLGPQHF. The DNA of the CDR3 is TGCGCCAGCAGCCGGGAGGTATTAGGGCCCCAGCATTTT.

The chain combines TRBV29-1 with TRBJ2-1; 11 nucleotides agree with TRBD1. This CDR3 is built from 14 residues. Germline CDR1 and CDR2: SQVTM and ANQGSEA. The CDR3 DNA follows: TGCAGTAATAGGGGACAGGGGGCCTACAATGAGCAGTTCTTC. Protein product: CSNRGQGAYNEQFF.

The chain carries TRBV25-1 and TRBJ2-1, with 12 bases matching TRBD2. Trimming took 2 bases from V and 10 from J; bases not matched to a gene: 9. The germline V gene encodes CDR1 MGHDK and CDR2 SYGVNS. The CDR3 loop spans 16 amino acids. CDR3 DNA sequence: TGTGCCAGCAGTGAAGACTTACTAGCGGGGGGTAGGGAGCAGTTCTTC. It translates to CASSEDLLAGGREQFF.

The V gene is TRBV7-9, the J gene TRBJ1-2; no definite D call. The CDR3 has 13 residues. The germline CDR1 and CDR2 sequences are SEHNR and FQNEAQ (reference sequence). Trimming stripped 6 bases from V and 2 bases from J, with 10 bases between. The CDR3 nucleotides read TGTGCCAGCAGTGTTGTTCCCAACTATGGCTACACCTTC. This encodes CASSVVPNYGYTF.

The chain uses TRBV30 and TRBJ2-3, with D unresolved. Trimming removed 0 bases from V and 0 bases from J, with 1 base in between. This CDR3 region has 12 residues. Germline CDR1 and CDR2: GTSNPN and SVGIG (reference sequence). Written as DNA, the CDR3 is TGTGCCTGGAGTGTGAGCACAGATACGCAGTATTTT. This encodes CAWSVSTDTQYF.